This T cell receptor beta chain was recovered during a study of blood T cells in healthy people across ages. General study findings and limits: Strong correlation existed between TCR beta diversity and naive T cell percentage. Among long-lived donors, naive CD4+ cells were more numerous and diversity higher than in aged donors.

Caucasian individuals from Russia who were healthy and aged roughly 6 to 95 acted as donors. Turning to this clonotype: No antigen is known for it.

The authors ran a second PCR of about 7 to 12 cycles using a sample-barcoded 5' primer and a J-beta primer mix. Using its own MiXCR run on the 5' RACE reads, TCRdb lists one record per CDR3 protein. The sample comprises hundreds of thousands of distinct CDR3 sequences, roughly 20% of which are singletons, and more than 3% rests with the top ten. The V gene's germline CDR1 is LNHNV and CDR2 YYDKDF (reference sequence). J lost 4 bases, V lost 6 bases, and 12 bases had no gene match. The CDR3 spans 17 residues. This clonotype originated in a man aged 65 to 85 in good health. The sample consisted of blood. J is TRBJ2-6 and V is TRBV15, with 7 bases lining up with TRBD1. The CDR3 nucleotides are TGTGCCACCAGAAGAACAGGGGCCTCATCGGGGGCCAACGTCCTGACTTTC. Its translation is CATRRTGASSGANVLTF.